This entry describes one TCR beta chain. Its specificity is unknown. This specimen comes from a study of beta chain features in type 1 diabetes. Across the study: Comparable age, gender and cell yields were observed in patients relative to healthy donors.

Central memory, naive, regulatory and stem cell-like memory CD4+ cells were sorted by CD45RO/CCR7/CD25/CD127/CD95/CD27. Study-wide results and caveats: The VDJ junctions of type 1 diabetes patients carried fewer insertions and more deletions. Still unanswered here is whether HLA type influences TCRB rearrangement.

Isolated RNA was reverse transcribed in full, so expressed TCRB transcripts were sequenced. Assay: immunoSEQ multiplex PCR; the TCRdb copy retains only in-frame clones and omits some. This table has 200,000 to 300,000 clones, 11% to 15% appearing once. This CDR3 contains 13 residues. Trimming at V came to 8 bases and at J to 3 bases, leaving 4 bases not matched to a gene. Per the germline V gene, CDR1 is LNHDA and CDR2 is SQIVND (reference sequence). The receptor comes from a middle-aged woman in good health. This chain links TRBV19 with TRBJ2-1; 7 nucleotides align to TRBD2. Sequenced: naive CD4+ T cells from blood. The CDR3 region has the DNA TGTGCCAGTGGGGGGGACTTCTACAATGAGCAGTTCTTC. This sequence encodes CASGGDFYNEQFF.